Below, 28 T cell receptor beta chains from the same sample are listed, as sequenced in a study of vaccination effects on CD4 cells after COVID-19. TCRdb's table, derived via immunoSEQ multiplex PCR, lists solely in-frame clones and lacks some. The table includes more than 35,000 clones, about four fifths detected once. Following culture for roughly 10 days, CD4+ T cells were isolated. No antigen has been assigned to these receptors. The input for sequencing was CD4+ T cells from PBMCs cultured without peptide, taken before COVID-19 vaccination. Every receptor here comes from a human donor who received a COVID-19 vaccine.

The chain uses TRBV14 and TRBJ1-6, with D tentatively TRBD1 (6 bases). Germline CDR1 and CDR2: SGHDN and FVKESK. This CDR3 is 14 amino acids long. V was cut by 6 bases and J by 5 bases, with 11 bases left in between. The CDR3 sequence: CASRRGQNNSPLHF. CDR3 nucleotides: TGTGCCAGCAGACGCGGACAGAATAATTCACCCCTCCACTTT.

The table lists this clone with a few counts. The CDR3 reads CASSDRSGGRDQPQHF. CDR3 bases: TGTGCCAGTAGTGATCGGTCAGGGGGCAGGGATCAGCCCCAGCATTTT. The chain carries TRBV19 and TRBJ1-5; 8 bases align to TRBD1. Looked up from germline, CDR1 is LNHDA and CDR2 is SQIVND (reference sequence). The CDR3 extends over 16 amino acids. The V and J ends lost 5 bases and 5 bases, in that order; junction bases with no gene match: 11.

The V and J genes are TRBV4-1 and TRBJ2-6; D not certain. This CDR3 contains 19 residues. V was trimmed by 0 bases and J by 0 bases, leaving 15 bases between them. CDR1 MGHRA and CDR2 YSYEKL come from the germline V gene. The CDR3 loop reads CASSQDGKVKSSGANVLTF. The CDR3 DNA reads TGCGCCAGCAGCCAAGATGGAAAGGTCAAGAGCTCTGGGGCCAACGTCCTGACTTTC.

The gene calls are TRBV6-5 and TRBJ1-5; possible D gene TRBD1, 5 bases. The V end lost 6 bases, the J end lost 3 bases, and 15 bases lay between the germline ends. The germline V gene has CDR1 MNHEY and CDR2 SVGAGI. The CDR3 is made up of 15 amino acids. CDR3 protein: CASRGGTEYNQPQHF. CDR3 nucleotides: TGTGCCAGCAGGGGCGGGACGGAATACAATCAGCCCCAGCATTTT.

The chain recombines TRBV29-1 with TRBJ2-1, with 9 bases aligning to TRBD1. This CDR3 is built from 13 residues. The V and J ends lost 6 bases and 6 bases, in that order; junction bases with no gene match: 6. Germline assignment: CDR1 SQVTM and CDR2 ANQGSEA. The CDR3 DNA is TGCAGCGTGGACAGGACAGGGGTCAATGAGCAGTTCTTC. As protein: CSVDRTGVNEQFF.

This clone has only one observation. This chain links TRBV5-1 with TRBJ2-7; D gene ambiguous. The CDR3 consists of 13 residues. V shed 0 bases and J shed 3 bases, with 7 bases lying between them. Germline CDR1 and CDR2: SGHRS and YFSETQ. CDR3 region: CASSLGPGYEQYV. The CDR3 nucleotides read TGCGCCAGCAGCTTGGGCCCGGGCTACGAGCAGTACGTC.

This CDR3 reads CATSDLHTIYF. The CDR3 nucleotides read TGTGCCACCAGTGATTTGCACACCATATATTTT. This chain joins TRBV24-1 and TRBJ1-3; D remains unclear. V lost 0 bases and J 8 bases, leaving 1 base between the germline ends. The CDR3 contains 11 residues. The germline V gene encodes CDR1 KGHDR and CDR2 SFDVKD.

The chain carries TRBV5-1 and TRBJ2-2, with a possible D match to TRBD2 (5 bases). V lost 10 bases to trimming and J lost 1 base, with 17 bases between them. CDR3 length: 15 residues. Germline V CDR1 and CDR2: SGHRS, YFSETQ. CDR3 nucleotide sequence: TGCGCCCCGAAGAGCAGCGGAGGGAACACCGGGGAGCTGTTTTTT. It encodes CAPKSSGGNTGELFF.

CDR3 amino acids: CASSFFSGANVLTF. CDR3 nucleotide sequence: TGTGCCAGCAGCTTTTTCTCTGGGGCCAACGTCCTGACTTTC. The chain recombines TRBV11-1 with TRBJ2-6; unclear D gene. Trimming left V 3 bases short and J 0 bases short, with 3 bases between. Germline loops: CDR1 SGHAT, CDR2 FQDESV (reference sequence). The CDR3 extends over 14 amino acids.

This chain joins TRBV6-2 or TRBV6-3 and TRBJ1-5, with 11 bases lining up with TRBD1. There are 15 residues in the CDR3. Unmatched junction bases numbered 6, after V lost 6 bases and J lost 5 bases. In germline, CDR1 is MNHEY, CDR2 SVGEGT. As DNA, the CDR3 is TGTGCCAGCAGCTCGGACAGGGGGCTGTATCAGCCCCAGCATTTT. Residues: CASSSDRGLYQPQHF.

The genes are TRBV20-1 and TRBJ1-2, with D possibly TRBD1 on 5 matching bases. Germline V gene lookup returns CDR1 DFQATT and CDR2 SNEGSKA (reference sequence). The CDR3 sequence is 11 residues long. Deletions cut 4 bases from V and 9 bases from J, with 12 bases between. The DNA for the CDR3 is TGCAGTGCTACCGGGGCTGGGAGCTACACCTTC. It is translated as CSATGAGSYTF.

V gene TRBV19 combines with J gene TRBJ2-4; 8 positions match TRBD1. This CDR3 is built from 15 residues. The V gene's germline CDR1 is LNHDA and CDR2 SQIVND (reference sequence). The trim removed 6 bases at V and 2 bases at J, leaving 6 bases unmatched. The chain's CDR3 is CASSDDRGTKNIQYF. CDR3 nucleotides: TGTGCCAGTAGCGACGACAGGGGTACCAAAAACATTCAGTACTTC. The full variable domain, in which reference TRBV19 and TRBJ2-4 provide the parts outside the CDR3, is DGGITQSPKYLFRKEGQNVTLSCEQNLNHDAMYWYRQDPGQGLRLIYYSQIVNDFQKGDIAEGYSVSREKKESFPLTVTSAQKNPTAFYLCASSDDRGTKNIQYFGAGTRLSVL.

The chain uses TRBV7-2 and TRBJ1-1, with D perhaps TRBD1 (6 bases). Trimming took off 5 bases at V and 3 bases at J, with 16 bases between the two ends. Germline V gives CDR1 SGHTA, CDR2 FQGNSA. The length of the CDR3 is 15 residues. CDR3 residues: CASSRRRGAHTEAFF. The CDR3 coding sequence is TGTGCCAGCAGCCGCAGAAGGGGGGCGCACACTGAAGCTTTCTTT.

The rearrangement uses TRBV5-5 and TRBJ1-5; D not certain. The CDR3 runs 15 residues. V lost 0 bases, J lost 3 bases, and 10 bases lay in between. The V gene's germline CDR1 is SGHKS and CDR2 YYEKEE (reference sequence). CDR3 coding DNA: TGTGCCAGCAGCTTGGCAGTTACGTCCAATCAGCCCCAGCATTTT. Its protein is CASSLAVTSNQPQHF. The whole variable domain, filled in from reference TRBV5-5 and TRBJ1-5, reads DAGVTQSPTHLIKTRGQQVTLRCSPISGHKSVSWYQQVLGQGPQFIFQYYEKEERGRGNFPDRFSARQFPNYSSELNVNALLLGDSALYLCASSLAVTSNQPQHFGDGTRLSIL.

The genes are TRBV5-5 and TRBJ1-2; 8 nucleotides align to TRBD1. Germline CDR1 reads SGHKS; CDR2 reads YYEKEE (reference sequence). This CDR3 comprises 16 residues. The junction had 8 bases not matched to a gene; V was cut back by 0 bases and J by 4 bases. CDR3 sequence reads: CASSLVPAGGGYGYTF. In DNA form, the CDR3 reads TGTGCCAGCAGCTTGGTCCCGGCAGGGGGCGGCTATGGCTACACCTTC.

The rearrangement uses TRBV19 and TRBJ1-5, with 10 bases matching TRBD1. Per the germline V gene, CDR1 is LNHDA and CDR2 is SQIVND (reference sequence). The J segment lost 3 bases and the V segment lost 5 bases, leaving 7 bases of the junction unmatched. This CDR3 spans 16 amino acids. The CDR3 sequence is CASSPGQGRVNQPQHF. CDR3 bases: TGTGCCAGTAGTCCGGGACAGGGGAGAGTCAATCAGCCCCAGCATTTT.

This clone was seen more than once but under ten times. This chain uses TRBV11-2 with TRBJ1-1; no definite D call. Per the germline V gene, CDR1 is SGHAT and CDR2 is FQNNGV. The CDR3 loop spans 15 amino acids. V lost 5 bases and J 0 bases, leaving 13 bases between the germline ends. CDR3 in amino acids: CASSPRRLLNTEAFF. The CDR3 nucleotides read TGTGCCAGCAGCCCCCGTCGGTTACTGAACACTGAAGCTTTCTTT.

This chain uses TRBV12-3 or TRBV12-4 with TRBJ2-1, with D perhaps TRBD1 or TRBD2 (6 bases each). The V end lost 3 bases, the J end lost 8 bases, and 11 bases lay between the germline ends. The CDR3 runs 13 residues. The CDR3 loop reads CASSLSGAHEQFF. The CDR3 DNA reads TGTGCCAGCAGTTTGTCGGGGGCGCATGAGCAGTTCTTC.

The rearrangement joins TRBV2 to TRBJ2-7, with unresolved D. V was clipped by 0 bases and J by 8 bases, with 11 bases between them. CDR1 is SNHLY, CDR2 FYNNEI, per germline. The CDR3 length is 13 residues. The CDR3 reads CASSEAELTKQYV. Written as DNA, the CDR3 is TGTGCCAGCAGTGAAGCGGAACTCACCAAGCAGTACGTC.

This clone was seen more than once but under ten times. The CDR3 coding sequence is TGTGCCAGCAGTGAATGGCAGGGAGGGAATTCACCCCTCCACTTT. It translates to CASSEWQGGNSPLHF. This rearrangement joins TRBV2 to TRBJ1-6; D is possibly TRBD1 (5 bases). The V gene's germline CDR1 is SNHLY and CDR2 FYNNEI. V lost 2 bases and J 7 bases, leaving 12 bases between the germline ends. CDR3 size: 15 residues.

The V call is TRBV15, the J call TRBJ2-3, with 7 bases identical to TRBD1. V lost 4 bases to trimming and J lost 0 bases; unmatched junction nucleotides: 10. Germline loops: CDR1 LNHNV, CDR2 YYDKDF (reference sequence). The length of the CDR3 is 17 residues. The CDR3 is CATSTDPGGQSTDTQYF. CDR3 DNA sequence: TGTGCCACCAGCACCGACCCTGGGGGACAGAGCACAGATACGCAGTATTTT.

The V gene is TRBV5-6, the J gene TRBJ1-2; D is perhaps TRBD1 (6 bases). V was cut by 5 bases and J by 0 bases, with 14 bases left in between. Germline assignment: CDR1 SGHDT and CDR2 YYEEEE. The CDR3 loop spans 15 amino acids. The CDR3 bases are TGTGCCAGCAGACGGAGGGGGGGTGCTAACTATGGCTACACCTTC. It yields the protein CASRRRGGANYGYTF.

This clone was seen a few times. The chain combines TRBV7-2 with TRBJ1-2; D remains unclear. The CDR3 consists of 12 residues. V dropped 3 bases and J dropped 6 bases, with 8 bases sitting between them. The V gene's germline CDR1 is SGHTA and CDR2 FQGNSA. The CDR3 protein is CASSFFVDGYTF. CDR3 in DNA: TGTGCCAGCAGCTTTTTTGTCGATGGCTACACCTTC.

The rearrangement uses TRBV7-9 and TRBJ1-2, with 8 bases matching TRBD1. V was clipped by 5 bases and J by 7 bases; unmatched bases: 6. The length of the CDR3 is 13 residues. CDR1 SEHNR and CDR2 FQNEAQ come from the germline V gene (reference sequence). CDR3 nucleotides: TGTGCCAGCAGCCCCGACAGGGGTAGTGGCTACACCTTC. Translating gives CASSPDRGSGYTF.

In its sample, this clone was seen a few times. The chain links TRBV5-1 to TRBJ2-7; a weak D match, TRBD1 (6 bases). The CDR3 is made up of 15 amino acids. Germline V gene data show CDR1 as SGHRS and CDR2 as YFSETQ. V dropped 3 bases and J dropped 6 bases, with 19 bases sitting between them. The CDR3 reads CASSSDRRALFEQYV. CDR3 DNA sequence: TGCGCCAGCAGCTCAGACAGGAGAGCCCTATTCGAGCAGTACGTC.

This chain joins TRBV6-2 or TRBV6-3 and TRBJ2-7, with D uncertain. The length of the CDR3 is 14 residues. The germline V gene encodes CDR1 MNHEY and CDR2 SVGEGT. Trimming removed 0 bases at V and 3 bases at J, with 9 bases between. The CDR3 DNA reads TGTGCCAGCAGTTACTCGACCTGGGGCTACGAGCAGTACGTC. Its protein is CASSYSTWGYEQYV.

This clone was seen just once. V is TRBV19 and J is TRBJ2-1; 9 bases match TRBD1. Looked up from germline, CDR1 is LNHDA and CDR2 is SQIVND (reference sequence). Trimming cost V 7 bases and J 2 bases; bases outside gene matches: 6. This CDR3 has 15 amino acids. CDR3 in amino acids: CASTNRGRPYNEQFF. The CDR3 DNA sequence: TGTGCCAGTACCAACAGGGGGCGACCCTACAATGAGCAGTTCTTC.

This sequence joins TRBV10-3 and TRBJ2-7; D uncertain. CDR1 ENHRY and CDR2 SYGVKD come from the germline V gene. CDR3 size: 13 residues. The V gene lost 0 bases and the J gene lost 5 bases, with 8 bases spanning the gap. CDR3 sequence (DNA): TGTGCCATCAGTGAGTCTGGGATAAACGAGCAGTACGTC. Residues: CAISESGINEQYV.